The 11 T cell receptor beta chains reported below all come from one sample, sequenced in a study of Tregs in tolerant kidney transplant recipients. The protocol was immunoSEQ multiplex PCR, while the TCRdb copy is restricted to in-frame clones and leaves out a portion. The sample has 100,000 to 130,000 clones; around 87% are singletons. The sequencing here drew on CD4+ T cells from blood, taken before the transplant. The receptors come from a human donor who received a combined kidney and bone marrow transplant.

CDR3 residues: CASNPDRIQETQYF. Here the CDR3 DNA reads TGTGCCAGCAACCCTGACAGAATCCAAGAGACCCAGTACTTC. The chain employs TRBV7-9 and TRBJ2-5, with D possibly matching TRBD1 (5 bases). This CDR3 is 14 amino acids long. The germline gives CDR1 SEHNR, CDR2 FQNEAQ (reference sequence). V dropped 7 bases and J dropped 1 base, with 13 bases sitting between them. The variable domain in full, with the rest retrieved from reference TRBV7-9 and TRBJ2-5, is DTGVSQNPRHKITKRGQNVTFRCDPISEHNRLYWYRQTLGQGPEFLTYFQNEAQLEKSRLLSDRFSAERPKGSFSTLEIQRTEQGDSAMYLCASNPDRIQETQYFGPGTRLLVL.

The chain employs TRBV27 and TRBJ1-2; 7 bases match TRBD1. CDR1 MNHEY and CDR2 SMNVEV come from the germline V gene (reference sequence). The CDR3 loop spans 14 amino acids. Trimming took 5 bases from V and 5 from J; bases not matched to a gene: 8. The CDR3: CASSPGQMIYGYTF. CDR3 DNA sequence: TGTGCCAGCAGTCCGGGACAGATGATATATGGCTACACCTTC.

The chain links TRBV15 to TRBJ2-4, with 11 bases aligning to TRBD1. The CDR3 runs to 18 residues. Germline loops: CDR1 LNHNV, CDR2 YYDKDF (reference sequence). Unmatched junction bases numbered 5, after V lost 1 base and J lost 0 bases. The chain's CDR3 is CATSRAKGQGVAKNIQYF. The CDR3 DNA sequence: TGTGCCACCAGCAGAGCCAAGGGACAGGGGGTAGCCAAAAACATTCAGTACTTC.

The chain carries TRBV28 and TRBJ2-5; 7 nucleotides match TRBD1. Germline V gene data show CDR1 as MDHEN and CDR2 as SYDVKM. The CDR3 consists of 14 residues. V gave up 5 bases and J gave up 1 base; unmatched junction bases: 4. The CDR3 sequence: CASSTGTVQETQYF. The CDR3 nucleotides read TGTGCCAGCAGTACCGGGACAGTCCAAGAGACCCAGTACTTC.

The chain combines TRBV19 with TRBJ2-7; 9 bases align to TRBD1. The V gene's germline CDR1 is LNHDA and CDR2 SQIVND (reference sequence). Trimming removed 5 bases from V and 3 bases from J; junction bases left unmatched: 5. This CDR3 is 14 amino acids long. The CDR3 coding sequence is TGTGCCAGTAGTCTCCGACAGGGGGGCTACGAGCAGTACTTC. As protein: CASSLRQGGYEQYF.

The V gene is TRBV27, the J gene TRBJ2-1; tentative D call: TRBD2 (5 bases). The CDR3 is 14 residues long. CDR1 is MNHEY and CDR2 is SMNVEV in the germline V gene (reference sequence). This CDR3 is CATHAASLMIEQFF. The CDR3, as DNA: TGTGCAACCCACGCGGCTAGCTTGATGATTGAGCAGTTCTTC.

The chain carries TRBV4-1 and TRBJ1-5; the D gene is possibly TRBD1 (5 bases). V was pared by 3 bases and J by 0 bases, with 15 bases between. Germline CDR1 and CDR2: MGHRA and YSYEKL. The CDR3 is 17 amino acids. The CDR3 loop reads CASSQSTATYSNQPQHF. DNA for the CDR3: TGCGCCAGCAGCCAGTCGACAGCGACTTATAGCAATCAGCCCCAGCATTTT.

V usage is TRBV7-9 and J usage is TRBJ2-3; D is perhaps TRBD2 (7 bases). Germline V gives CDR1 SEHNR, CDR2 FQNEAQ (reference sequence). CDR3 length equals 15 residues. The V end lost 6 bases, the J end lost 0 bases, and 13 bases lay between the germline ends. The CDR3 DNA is TGTGCCAGCAGACTCGAGGGGGGGAGCACAGATACGCAGTATTTT. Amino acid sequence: CASRLEGGSTDTQYF.

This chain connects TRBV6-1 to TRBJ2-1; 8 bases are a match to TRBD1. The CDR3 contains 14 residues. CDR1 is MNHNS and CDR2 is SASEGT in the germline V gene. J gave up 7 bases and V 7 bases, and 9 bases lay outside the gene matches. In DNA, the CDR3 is TGTGCCAGCACCCGGACAGGGTTTGTTAATGAGCAGTTCTTC. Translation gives CASTRTGFVNEQFF.

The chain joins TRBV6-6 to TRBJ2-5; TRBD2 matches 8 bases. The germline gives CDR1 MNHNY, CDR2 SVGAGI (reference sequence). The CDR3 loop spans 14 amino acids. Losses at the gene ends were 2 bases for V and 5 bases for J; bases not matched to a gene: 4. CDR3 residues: CASSYTGGTETQYF. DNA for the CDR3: TGTGCCAGCAGTTACACGGGGGGGACGGAGACCCAGTACTTC.

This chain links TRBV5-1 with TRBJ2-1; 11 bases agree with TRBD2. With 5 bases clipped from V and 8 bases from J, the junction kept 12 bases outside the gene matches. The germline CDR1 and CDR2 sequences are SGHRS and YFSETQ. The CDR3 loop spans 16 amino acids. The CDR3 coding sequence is TGCGCCAGCAGGAGCGGGGGGCTAGCGGGAGGTTATGAGCAGTTCTTC. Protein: CASRSGGLAGGYEQFF.